A single sample is the source of the 21 T cell receptor beta chains below, sequenced in a study of ipilimumab plus nivolumab after autologous stem cell transplantation. Sequenced by immunoSEQ multiplex PCR; TCRdb stores in-frame clones only, minus some. The sample holds 15,000 or so clones; 65% to 75% are singletons and the top ten take 20%. The sample here was PBMCs, taken in a trial of ipilimumab plus nivolumab as post-transplant consolidation. The receptors come from a male donor with diffuse large B-cell lymphoma.

The chain couples TRBV30 to TRBJ2-3, with 9 bases that match TRBD2. CDR1 and CDR2 from the germline V gene are GTSNPN and SVGIG (reference sequence). V trimming: 4 bases; J trimming: 3 bases; junction bases outside the gene matches: 8. The CDR3 covers 15 residues. CDR3 in amino acids: CAWTLGGGETDTQYF. The CDR3 region has the DNA TGTGCCTGGACCTTGGGCGGGGGGGAGACAGATACGCAGTATTTT.

This sequence joins TRBV29-1 and TRBJ2-3; 7 bases are a match to TRBD1. This CDR3 has 14 residues. V trimming: 2 bases; J trimming: 4 bases; junction bases outside the gene matches: 6. Germline values: CDR1 SQVTM, CDR2 ANQGSEA. In nucleotides, the CDR3 is TGCAGCGTTGAATCAGGACAGGCTCCAGATACGCAGTATTTT. Amino acids: CSVESGQAPDTQYF.

V is TRBV5-1 and J is TRBJ1-5; possible D gene TRBD1, 5 bases. Germline CDR1 and CDR2: SGHRS and YFSETQ. The V and J ends lost 0 bases and 0 bases respectively, with 10 bases between them. The CDR3 is 16 amino acids. The CDR3 is CASSLGGADSNQPQHF. CDR3 bases: TGCGCCAGCAGCTTGGGGGGCGCCGATAGCAATCAGCCCCAGCATTTT. The entire variable domain, with the rest obtained from reference TRBV5-1 and TRBJ1-5, is as follows: KAGVTQTPRYLIKTRGQQVTLSCSPISGHRSVSWYQQTPGQGLQFLFEYFSETQRNKGNFPGRFSGRQFSNSRSEMNVSTLELGDSALYLCASSLGGADSNQPQHFGDGTRLSIL.

This clone was seen once. This chain uses TRBV5-1 with TRBJ1-1; D call uncertain. Trimming shortened V by 3 bases and J by 4 bases, and 19 bases separated the two germline ends. This CDR3 has 16 amino acids. Looked up from germline, CDR1 is SGHRS and CDR2 is YFSETQ. As DNA, the CDR3 is TGCGCCAGCAGCTCACGACTCGGTGGGTTGGTCACTGAAGCTTTCTTT. Encoded protein: CASSSRLGGLVTEAFF.

The genes are TRBV18 and TRBJ2-7; 13 positions match TRBD2. CDR3 length: 15 residues. Germline-derived CDR1 and CDR2 are KGHSH and LQKENI. J lost 3 bases, V lost 4 bases, and 3 bases had no gene match. This CDR3 is CASSLRTSGGYEQYF. The CDR3, as DNA: TGTGCCAGCTCACTTCGGACTAGCGGGGGCTACGAGCAGTACTTC.

This clone was recorded many times. This chain uses TRBV7-9 with TRBJ1-5, with TRBD1 as a possible D gene (5 bases). CDR1 is SEHNR, CDR2 FQNEAQ, per germline (reference sequence). The germline V and J ends were trimmed by 2 bases and 7 bases, with 12 bases remaining between them. The CDR3 has 14 residues. The CDR3 sequence: CASSLSTVSQPQHF. The CDR3 DNA sequence: TGTGCCAGCAGCTTATCGACAGTTTCACAGCCCCAGCATTTT.

V and J are TRBV5-6 and TRBJ2-7, with D possibly matching TRBD2 (5 bases). Per germline, CDR1 SGHDT and CDR2 YYEEEE. V was trimmed by 4 bases and J by 5 bases, leaving 10 bases between them. This CDR3 has 12 amino acids. The DNA for the CDR3 is TGTGCCAGCAGCCCGTACGGGGACGAGCAGTACTTC. Translation gives CASSPYGDEQYF.

The J gene is TRBJ2-7, the V gene TRBV7-2; possibly TRBD2 for D (5 bases). The CDR3 is 15 amino acids. The germline CDR1 and CDR2 sequences are SGHTA and FQGNSA. The V end was cut by 5 bases, the J end by 2 bases, with 16 bases between. The CDR3 region is CASSPGSLAAYEQYF. The CDR3 DNA reads as TGTGCCAGCAGCCCAGGTTCGCTAGCAGCCTACGAGCAGTACTTC.

The chain carries TRBV29-1 and TRBJ2-3, with TRBD1 matching over 9 bases. V was clipped by 6 bases and J by 6 bases; unmatched bases: 4. Germline values: CDR1 SQVTM, CDR2 ANQGSEA. CDR3 length: 12 residues. The CDR3 loop is CSVTGTGDTQYF. CDR3 coding DNA: TGCAGCGTAACCGGGACAGGGGATACGCAGTATTTT.

The chain has TRBV30 and TRBJ1-6, with D unclear. The V gene's germline CDR1 is GTSNPN and CDR2 SVGIG (reference sequence). CDR3 length equals 15 residues. Trimming left V 4 bases short and J 3 bases short, with 13 bases between. CDR3 sequence: CAWTVPRGYNSPLHF. DNA of the CDR3: TGTGCCTGGACTGTCCCTCGGGGCTATAATTCACCCCTCCACTTT.

CDR3 protein: CAWSTRTGSYEQYF. The CDR3 region has the DNA TGTGCCTGGAGTACGCGGACAGGCTCCTACGAGCAGTACTTC. This rearrangement joins TRBV30 to TRBJ2-7; 7 nucleotides match TRBD1. V shed 2 bases, J shed 0 bases, and the junction held 4 bases outside the gene matches. The length of the CDR3 is 14 residues. The germline gives CDR1 GTSNPN, CDR2 SVGIG (reference sequence).

The V and J genes are TRBV11-3 and TRBJ2-7; TRBD1 is a possible D gene (6 bases). The V end lost 5 bases, the J end lost 3 bases, and 8 bases lay between the germline ends. CDR1 and CDR2 from the germline V gene are SGHNT and YENEEA. This CDR3 has 12 residues. The CDR3 DNA follows: TGTGCCAGCAGCCCGACAGGCTACGAGCAGTACTTC. It yields the protein CASSPTGYEQYF.

The chain uses TRBV10-3 and TRBJ1-2; TRBD1 might be the D (5 bases). Trimming cost V 11 bases and J 4 bases, with 17 bases left between them. Germline V gene lookup returns CDR1 ENHRY and CDR2 SYGVKD. The CDR3 contains 13 residues. The CDR3 region is CAFNAGGSYGYTF. CDR3 bases: TGTGCCTTCAACGCGGGGGGTTCCTATGGCTACACCTTC.

This chain uses TRBV10-3 with TRBJ2-3, with TRBD2 matching 8 bases. The germline gives CDR1 ENHRY, CDR2 SYGVKD. This CDR3 is built from 17 residues. Trimming cost V 0 bases and J 0 bases; bases outside gene matches: 5. The CDR3 here is CAISESSSGGSTDTQYF. CDR3 sequence (DNA): TGTGCCATCAGTGAGTCATCCAGCGGGGGTAGCACAGATACGCAGTATTTT.

The chain employs TRBV6-5 and TRBJ2-1; D is uncertain. The germline V gene encodes CDR1 MNHEY and CDR2 SVGAGI. The CDR3 sequence is 15 residues long. V gave up 5 bases and J gave up 8 bases, with 19 bases separating them. CDR3 nucleotides: TGTGCCAGCAGTACCCTGCGGTATACCGTGGATGAGCAGTTCTTC. It is translated as CASSTLRYTVDEQFF.

The chain combines TRBV5-1 with TRBJ1-2, with 8 nucleotides matching TRBD1. The CDR3 length is 15 residues. Germline V CDR1 and CDR2: SGHRS, YFSETQ. With V trimmed by 3 bases and J by 7 bases, 11 bases remained unmatched. CDR3 region: CASSYDRGTLAGYTF. Written as DNA, the CDR3 is TGCGCCAGCAGCTACGACAGGGGTACGCTCGCTGGCTACACCTTC.

This chain uses TRBV30 with TRBJ2-7, with TRBD1 identical over 7 bases. The CDR3 loop spans 13 amino acids. The trim removed 5 bases at V and 3 bases at J, leaving 7 bases unmatched. Germline assignment: CDR1 GTSNPN and CDR2 SVGIG (reference sequence). The CDR3 reads CAWSPPGGYEQYF. The CDR3 nucleotides are TGTGCCTGGTCCCCCCCAGGGGGCTACGAGCAGTACTTC.

The chain recombines TRBV11-3 with TRBJ2-5, with D possibly being TRBD2 (6 bases). Germline values: CDR1 SGHNT, CDR2 YENEEA. Trimming removed 5 bases from V and 5 bases from J, with 12 bases in between. The CDR3 length is 13 residues. CDR3 region: CASSPAGLETQYF. CDR3 DNA sequence: TGTGCCAGCAGCCCCGCGGGGTTGGAGACCCAGTACTTC.

This clone came up many times. At the DNA level, this CDR3 is encoded by other sequences in the same sample as well. The rearrangement uses TRBV11-3 and TRBJ2-3, with 14 positions matching TRBD2. V lost 4 bases to trimming and J lost 6 bases; unmatched junction nucleotides: 3. The CDR3 consists of 15 residues. The germline CDR1 and CDR2 sequences are SGHNT and YENEEA. CDR3 residues: CASSSGLAGGDTQYF. The CDR3 nucleotides read TGTGCCAGCAGCTCTGGACTAGCGGGGGGTGATACGCAGTATTTT. Supplemented by reference TRBV11-3 and TRBJ2-3, the full variable domain reads EAGVVQSPRYKIIEKKQPVAFWCNPISGHNTLYWYLQNLGQGPELLIRYENEEAVDDSQLPKDRFSAERLKGVDSTLKIQPAELGDSAVYLCASSSGLAGGDTQYFGPGTRLTVL.

The chain uses TRBV6-5 and TRBJ2-3; D is perhaps TRBD1 (6 bases). The CDR3 runs 14 residues. From germline, CDR1 is MNHEY and CDR2 SVGAGI. Deletions cut 5 bases from V and 1 base from J, with 10 bases between. The CDR3: CASSRDTGTDTQYF. The DNA of the CDR3 is TGTGCCAGCAGTAGGGACACCGGCACAGATACGCAGTATTTT.

The V call is TRBV7-9, the J call TRBJ1-1; D perhaps matches TRBD1 (5 bases). From germline, CDR1 is SEHNR and CDR2 FQNEAQ (reference sequence). The CDR3 has 15 amino acids. The V end was cut by 0 bases, the J end by 1 base, with 9 bases between. This chain's CDR3 is CASSLAGRENTEAFF. DNA of the CDR3: TGTGCCAGCAGCTTAGCTGGCAGGGAGAACACTGAAGCTTTCTTT.